This is a list of T cell receptor beta chains from one sample in a study of blood T cell repertoires in COVID-19. Measured with immunoSEQ multiplex PCR; TCRdb has only the in-frame clones, and not every one. The profile shows around 180,000 clones, 75% to 90% of them singletons. Sequencing input: peripheral blood. The receptors derive from a human donor with active or convalescent COVID-19. The donor label of this sample is uncertain. CDR3s include the opening cysteine and the closing phenylalanine or tryptophan. A D gene is named only where the DNA matches it firmly. Not all rows give a size; the values are once, few, many and, for expanded clones, a class.

>once|TRBJ2-1|TRBV7-8|TRBD2
TGTGCCAGCAGCCCGTCTAGCGGGGAGTACAATGAGCAGTTCTTC
CASSPSSGEYNEQFF
>NA|TRBJ2-1|TRBV5-4|NA
TGTGCCAGCAGCTTGAAACAGGGAGTGATCAATGAGCAGTTCTTC
CASSLKQGVINEQFF
>NA|TRBJ1-2|TRBV7-3|NA
TGTGCCAGCAGCTTGTTGGGGGCCGGGTATGGCTACACCTTC
CASSLLGAGYGYTF
>NA|TRBJ2-7|TRBV12-5|NA
TGTGCTAGTGGTTTGGGCGCCTACGAGCAGTACTTC
CASGLGAYEQYF
>NA|TRBJ1-1|TRBV28|NA
TGTGCCAGCAGTTCTTACGCGGGGGGCGCAAGCACTGAAGCTTTCTTT
CASSSYAGGASTEAFF
>once|TRBJ2-3|TRBV5-1|TRBD2
TGCGCCAGCAGCCTAGCGGAAAACACAGATACGCAGTATTTT
CASSLAENTDTQYF
>NA|TRBJ2-7|TRBV4-2|NA
TGTGCCAGCAGCCAACAACCTACCCTCTCCTACGAGCAGTACTTC
CASSQQPTLSYEQYF
>NA|TRBJ2-3|TRBV5-5|TRBD2
TGTGCCAGCAGCTTGTTGGGCGGGAGTGATACGCAGTATTTT
CASSLLGGSDTQYF
>NA|TRBJ2-1|TRBV4-1|TRBD1
TGCGCCAGCAGCCAAGATACTCTCGACAGGGACCGGATCTACAATGAGCAGTTCTTC
CASSQDTLDRDRIYNEQFF
>NA|TRBJ1-6|TRBV3-1/TRBV3-2|NA
TGTGCCAGCAGCTCCCGACAAGGCCAGGGATCACCCCTCCACTTT
CASSSRQGQGSPLHF
>NA|TRBJ1-2|TRBV5-3|NA
TGTGCCAGAAGCTGTGTCCTCCAGGAAGCTAACTATGGCTACACCTTC
CARSCVLQEANYGYTF
>NA|TRBJ2-7|TRBV7-6|TRBD2
TGTGCCAGCAGCTCCAGCGGGAGGGCCGGGTACGAGCAGTACTTC
CASSSSGRAGYEQYF
>NA|TRBJ1-2|TRBV4-2|NA
TGTGCCAGCAGCCAAGAATCTCAGTCCTATGGCTACACCTTC
CASSQESQSYGYTF
>NA|TRBJ2-3|TRBV6-5|NA
TGTGCCAGCAGTTACTCCCCGGGTACAGATACGCAGTATTTT
CASSYSPGTDTQYF
>NA|TRBJ2-7|TRBV11-2|NA
TGTGCCAGCAGCTTAGATGGCACCGAGCAGTACTTC
CASSLDGTEQYF
>few|TRBJ2-7|TRBV14|NA
TGTGCCAGCAGCCCAGGGGTGTACGAGCAGTACTTC
CASSPGVYEQYF